This passage covers 30 T cell receptor beta chains from one sample sequenced in a study of cytomegalovirus exposure and HLA in healthy donors. PCR primers comprised 60 Vbeta and 13 Jbeta primers. Some clones are missing from TCRdb's copy, which holds only in-frame ones; the method was immunoSEQ multiplex PCR. The sample carries about 140,000 clones, less than 85% recorded once. Sequenced sample: PBMCs. The receptors originated from a woman between 45 and 60 years old in good health and CMV-seropositive.

The CDR3 DNA reads TGTGCCAGCAGCCAGGGGATTGATCAGCCCCAGCATTTT. Translated: CASSQGIDQPQHF. The chain carries TRBV9 and TRBJ1-5; possible D gene TRBD1, 6 bases. The CDR3 is 13 residues long. From germline, CDR1 is SGDLS and CDR2 YYNGEE. Trimming cost V 4 bases and J 5 bases, with 10 bases left between them.

The rearrangement uses TRBV10-3 and TRBJ1-2, with 8 bases identical to TRBD1. The V and J ends lost 7 bases and 5 bases, in that order; junction bases with no gene match: 6. This CDR3 region has 13 residues. Germline V gives CDR1 ENHRY, CDR2 SYGVKD. CDR3 protein: CAINDRGGYGYTF. The DNA for the CDR3 is TGTGCCATCAACGACAGGGGCGGGTATGGCTACACCTTC.

This chain joins TRBV18 and TRBJ2-7; the match to TRBD1 covers 7 bases. In germline, CDR1 is KGHSH, CDR2 LQKENI. Unmatched junction bases numbered 12, after V lost 4 bases and J lost 0 bases. This CDR3 contains 17 residues. The CDR3 sequence is CASSLAIGQDFSYEQYF. CDR3 coding DNA: TGTGCCAGCTCACTCGCTATTGGACAGGACTTCTCCTACGAGCAGTACTTC.

In its sample, this clone was seen a few times. The chain couples TRBV5-1 to TRBJ1-6; a weak D match, TRBD1 (5 bases). The CDR3 sequence is 16 residues long. Germline V lookup: CDR1 SGHRS, CDR2 YFSETQ. Trimming cost V 0 bases and J 6 bases, with 13 bases left between them. The CDR3 is CASSLAGQGGNSPLHF. The CDR3 region has the DNA TGCGCCAGCAGCTTGGCCGGGCAGGGTGGTAATTCACCCCTCCACTTT.

The chain couples TRBV14 to TRBJ2-5; possibly TRBD1 for D (5 bases). Germline V gene data show CDR1 as SGHDN and CDR2 as FVKESK. This CDR3 is 15 amino acids long. V was clipped by 4 bases and J by 5 bases, with 17 bases between them. CDR3 sequence (DNA): TGTGCCAGCAGCCCCCTGGGTCAGGGCGACGAGACCCAGTACTTC. Translation: CASSPLGQGDETQYF.

J is TRBJ2-7 and V is TRBV9, with D possibly TRBD2 on 6 matching bases. V lost 3 bases to trimming and J lost 5 bases, with 12 bases between them. The germline gives CDR1 SGDLS, CDR2 YYNGEE. The CDR3 is made up of 13 amino acids. The chain's CDR3 is CASSGGIFHEQYF. Written as DNA, the CDR3 is TGTGCCAGCAGCGGCGGGATCTTCCACGAGCAGTACTTC.

Points on this clone: Other DNA sequences from this sample encode an identical CDR3 as well. V is TRBV19 and J is TRBJ2-5; 7 nucleotides match TRBD2. Germline V gene lookup returns CDR1 LNHDA and CDR2 SQIVND (reference sequence). The CDR3 contains 13 residues. V lost 3 bases and J lost 2; bases outside the gene matches: 0. As DNA, the CDR3 is TGTGCCAGTAGTATCGGGGGGCAAGAGACCCAGTACTTC. Amino acid sequence: CASSIGGQETQYF.

The chain uses TRBV27 and TRBJ2-1; D call uncertain. The CDR3 is 14 residues long. V dropped 3 bases and J dropped 3 bases, with 9 bases sitting between them. Germline loops: CDR1 MNHEY, CDR2 SMNVEV (reference sequence). The CDR3 coding sequence is TGTGCCAGCAGTTTGAAACCTATCTACAATGAGCAGTTCTTC. As protein: CASSLKPIYNEQFF.

The genes are TRBV4-2 and TRBJ2-3; a weak D match, TRBD2 (6 bases). Germline lookup yields CDR1 LGHNA and CDR2 YNFKEQ. V lost 1 base, J lost 1 base, and 15 bases lay in between. The CDR3 runs 17 residues. The CDR3 region is CASSQVRDSGRTDTQYF. The CDR3 coding sequence is TGTGCCAGCAGCCAAGTGCGGGATAGCGGTCGCACAGATACGCAGTATTTT.

A single count supports this clone. V gene TRBV5-1 combines with J gene TRBJ2-7; 9 nucleotides align to TRBD2. J lost 0 bases, V lost 3 bases, and 4 bases had no gene match. Germline CDR1 reads SGHRS; CDR2 reads YFSETQ. The CDR3 length is 15 residues. The CDR3 region has the DNA TGCGCCAGCAGCTCCCTTAGCGGGGGCTCCTACGAGCAGTACTTC. As protein: CASSSLSGGSYEQYF.

This clone turned up a few times. This sequence joins TRBV7-9 and TRBJ2-7; no firm D call. The germline V and J ends were trimmed by 3 bases and 4 bases, with 13 bases remaining between them. The CDR3 sequence is 14 residues long. Germline V CDR1 and CDR2: SEHNR, FQNEAQ (reference sequence). The CDR3 DNA reads TGTGCCAGCAGCTTGGCCGAGGCAGAGTACGAGCAGTACTTC. Its protein is CASSLAEAEYEQYF.

The genes are TRBV4-2 and TRBJ1-1; D not resolved. CDR3 length equals 15 residues. Germline loops: CDR1 LGHNA, CDR2 YNFKEQ. Trimming removed 0 bases at V and 3 bases at J, with 11 bases between. CDR3 bases: TGTGCCAGCAGCCAAGATCAGAGGGTGGACACTGAAGCTTTCTTT. Translation: CASSQDQRVDTEAFF.

This clone was found a few times. The chain joins TRBV5-1 to TRBJ1-5, with 8 bases identical to TRBD1. Germline V gives CDR1 SGHRS, CDR2 YFSETQ. The CDR3 has 15 residues. The trim removed 0 bases at V and 6 bases at J, leaving 5 bases unmatched. CDR3 bases: TGCGCCAGCAGCTTGGTGACAGGGGTGGGTCAGCCCCAGCATTTT. Its protein product is CASSLVTGVGQPQHF.

The CDR3 coding sequence is TGCGCCAGCAGCCAAGACAGGGGGATTAGGGCCCTCCACTTT. Residues: CASSQDRGIRALHF. The rearrangement uses TRBV4-3 and TRBJ1-6; 7 bases agree with TRBD1. CDR1 LGHNA and CDR2 YSLEER come from the germline V gene. Trimming removed 0 bases from V and 14 bases from J; junction bases left unmatched: 7. This CDR3 is 14 amino acids long.

The chain links TRBV7-9 to TRBJ2-2, with a tentative D call TRBD2 (5 bases). Trimming left V 6 bases short and J 0 bases short, with 17 bases between. This CDR3 contains 17 residues. Germline CDR1 reads SEHNR; CDR2 reads FQNEAQ (reference sequence). The CDR3 region has the DNA TGTGCCAGCAGGCGAGGCGGGCTTACCTCGAACACCGGGGAGCTGTTTTTT. Protein product: CASRRGGLTSNTGELFF.

V gene TRBV7-2 combines with J gene TRBJ2-2; D is uncertain. V lost 1 base and J 2 bases, leaving 8 bases between the germline ends. This CDR3 has 15 residues. Germline values: CDR1 SGHTA, CDR2 FQGNSA. The CDR3 loop reads CASSLGLHNTGELFF. CDR3 DNA: TGTGCCAGCAGCTTAGGACTCCACAACACCGGGGAGCTGTTTTTT.

V gene TRBV4-1 combines with J gene TRBJ2-7; D is uncertain. Germline assignment: CDR1 MGHRA and CDR2 YSYEKL. Trimming cost V 4 bases and J 1 base, with 8 bases left between them. This CDR3 is built from 13 residues. The CDR3, as DNA: TGCGCCAGCAGCCTAGCCGGGTCCTACGAGCAGTACTTC. Encoded protein: CASSLAGSYEQYF.

This clone was observed a handful of times. The chain carries TRBV11-3 and TRBJ2-7; 7 bases map to TRBD1. Germline CDR1 is SGHNT and CDR2 is YENEEA. This CDR3 contains 14 residues. The J segment lost 5 bases and the V segment lost 4 bases, leaving 8 bases of the junction unmatched. The CDR3 nucleotides read TGTGCCAGCAGCTCGACAGGGCAGATCGACGAGCAGTACTTC. This gives the protein CASSSTGQIDEQYF.

The rearrangement joins TRBV6-5 to TRBJ1-5; D perhaps matches TRBD1 (6 bases). V shed 6 bases and J shed 5 bases, with 14 bases lying between them. The germline V gene encodes CDR1 MNHEY and CDR2 SVGAGI. CDR3 length equals 14 residues. CDR3 sequence: CASSRARGHQPQHF. CDR3 sequence (DNA): TGTGCCAGCAGCAGGGCCAGGGGCCATCAGCCCCAGCATTTT.

The sample holds one count of this clone. The chain combines TRBV5-1 with TRBJ2-7, with 7 bases lining up with TRBD2. The CDR3 is 15 residues long. The V gene end was trimmed by 0 bases and the J gene end by 4 bases; junction bases not matched to a gene: 7. Germline assignment: CDR1 SGHRS and CDR2 YFSETQ. For the CDR3, the DNA is TGCGCCAGCAGCTTGGAAGTAAGCGGGGTTTACGAGCAGTACTTC. Translated: CASSLEVSGVYEQYF.

This chain joins TRBV5-1 and TRBJ2-3, with D perhaps matching TRBD2 (6 bases). V was trimmed by 4 bases and J by 2 bases, leaving 11 bases between them. The CDR3 spans 14 residues. Looked up from germline, CDR1 is SGHRS and CDR2 is YFSETQ. CDR3 nucleotides: TGCGCCAGCAGCAACCGGGAGCCCACAGATACGCAGTATTTT. Its protein product is CASSNREPTDTQYF.

The CDR3: CASIQGRNTEAFF. CDR3 nucleotide sequence: TGTGCCAGCATCCAGGGTAGGAACACTGAAGCTTTCTTT. The chain carries TRBV6-5 and TRBJ1-1; TRBD1 might be the D (5 bases). Germline V gene lookup returns CDR1 MNHEY and CDR2 SVGAGI. V was cut by 7 bases and J by 1 base, with 10 bases left in between. This CDR3 has 13 residues.

The chain couples TRBV7-2 to TRBJ2-5; 15 bases match TRBD2. Germline V gene data show CDR1 as SGHTA and CDR2 as FQGNSA. The CDR3 loop spans 17 amino acids. Unmatched junction bases numbered 9, after V lost 3 bases and J lost 7 bases. The CDR3 is CASSFDRTSGGAGTQYF. CDR3 coding DNA: TGTGCCAGCAGCTTTGATAGGACTAGCGGGGGGGCAGGGACCCAGTACTTC.

The chain is built from TRBV7-2 and TRBJ1-1, with a possible D match to TRBD1 (6 bases). The CDR3 has 13 amino acids. V shed 7 bases and J shed 12 bases, with 21 bases lying between them. CDR1 is SGHTA and CDR2 is FQGNSA in the germline V gene. The chain's CDR3 is CASTLGRGSWPFF. The CDR3 DNA reads TGTGCCAGCACCCTAGGCAGGGGCTCTTGGCCTTTCTTT.

The chain uses TRBV12-2 and TRBJ2-7; TRBD1 reflects the table's D call only, with no check against the DNA. TRBV12-2 is noted as a pseudogene. The CDR3 consists of 14 residues. CDR3 in amino acids: CASRFEGASYEQYF. The DNA of the CDR3 is TGTGCAAGTCGCTTTGAGGGGGCCTCCTACGAGCAGTACTTC.

The chain uses TRBV5-1 and TRBJ2-3, with 9 bases that match TRBD2. The CDR3 totals 16 residues. Germline CDR1 SGHRS, CDR2 YFSETQ. V lost 3 bases, J lost 0 bases, and 5 bases stayed unmatched. This chain's CDR3 is CASSSGTSSSTDTQYF. CDR3 DNA sequence: TGCGCCAGCAGCTCGGGGACTAGCTCTAGCACAGATACGCAGTATTTT.

V usage is TRBV29-1 and J usage is TRBJ2-7; maybe TRBD2 (6 bases). V shed 6 bases and J shed 6 bases, with 18 bases lying between them. The CDR3 is 13 residues long. CDR1 and CDR2 (germline): SQVTM, ANQGSEA. The CDR3 sequence is CSVTVRGGVEQYF. The CDR3 DNA reads TGCAGCGTGACGGTCCGAGGCGGGGTCGAGCAGTACTTC.

The rearrangement uses TRBV7-2 and TRBJ2-5, with a weak D call TRBD1 (6 bases). The V gene lost 1 base and the J gene lost 7 bases, with 13 bases spanning the gap. In germline, CDR1 is SGHTA, CDR2 FQGNSA. The CDR3 spans 14 residues. CDR3 sequence reads: CASSLVTGSGTQYF. CDR3 nucleotides: TGTGCCAGCAGCTTAGTCACAGGGAGTGGGACCCAGTACTTC.

The V and J genes are TRBV6-5 and TRBJ2-2, with a possible D match to TRBD2 (6 bases). The CDR3 contains 13 residues. V lost 6 bases and J lost 7, with 12 bases in between. Germline V gene lookup returns CDR1 MNHEY and CDR2 SVGAGI. CDR3 nucleotides: TGTGCCAGCAGACCGGGGGACTTCGGGGAGCTGTTTTTT. As protein: CASRPGDFGELFF.

This clone was recorded only once. The chain carries TRBV18 and TRBJ2-7; 7 bases map to TRBD2. The CDR3 extends over 15 amino acids. Per the germline V gene, CDR1 is KGHSH and CDR2 is LQKENI. V was clipped by 3 bases and J by 2 bases; unmatched bases: 7. CDR3: CASSPQAGKAYEQYF. The CDR3 DNA sequence: TGTGCCAGCTCACCTCAAGCGGGAAAGGCCTACGAGCAGTACTTC.